One and the same sample provided the 31 T cell receptor beta chains below, sequenced in a study of graft-versus-host responses after intestinal transplantation (dated by TCRdb to the early 2020s). The intended sense of this specimen's time point label: cells obtained before transplantation from donor or recipient. No antigen is known for these receptors. Receptor libraries were prepared by the immunoSEQ multiplex PCR assay. TCRdb stores this immuneACCESS table with in-frame sequences only. Part of the clones is absent; in the studies checked, under half of the shortfall reflects unresolved V genes, and no reason is known for the rest. Within this sample are over 100,000 clones, with 90% to 95% of them counted one time only. The ten biggest clones cover more than 3% of the sample. This specimen consisted of unstimulated CD8+ T cells sorted from spleen or lymph node cells, obtained before intestinal transplant. The receptors shown here come from a human donor who received an intestinal transplant.

J is TRBJ2-2 and V is TRBV7-6; the D gene could be TRBD1 or TRBD2 (5 bases each). The CDR3 extends over 14 amino acids. The germline gives CDR1 SGHVS, CDR2 FNYEAQ. Trimming pared 5 bases from V and 15 bases from J, leaving 22 bases between. CDR3 in amino acids: CASSPEGFGDSVFF. Here the CDR3 DNA reads TGTGCCAGCAGCCCAGAGGGTTTTGGAGACAGTGTGTTTTTT.

The chain has TRBV4-1 and TRBJ2-7, with 7 bases aligning to TRBD1. The CDR3 runs 14 residues. Germline V gene data show CDR1 as MGHRA and CDR2 as YSYEKL. J lost 0 bases, V lost 4 bases, and 3 bases had no gene match. As DNA, the CDR3 is TGCGCCAGCAGCCCCGGGACAGTCTCCTACGAGCAGTACTTC. This codes for CASSPGTVSYEQYF.

The V gene is TRBV7-8, the J gene TRBJ2-3; 9 nucleotides line up with TRBD1. The J segment lost 4 bases and the V segment lost 5 bases, leaving 7 bases of the junction unmatched. The CDR3 runs to 15 residues. CDR1 SGHVS and CDR2 FQNEAQ come from the germline V gene. The CDR3 bases are TGTGCCAGCAGCACCCGGGACAGGGCTTCAGATACGCAGTATTTT. It is translated as CASSTRDRASDTQYF.

V gene TRBV5-1 combines with J gene TRBJ2-1, with D perhaps TRBD1 or TRBD2 (7 bases each). Trimming removed 7 bases at V and 13 bases at J, with 18 bases between. The CDR3 is 12 amino acids. The germline V gene has CDR1 SGHRS and CDR2 YFSETQ. The CDR3 DNA follows: TGCGCCAGCGGGGCAGGGGGGGAACTACAGTTCTTC. Protein: CASGAGGELQFF.

The gene calls are TRBV15 and TRBJ2-1, with D possibly being TRBD2 (7 bases). The CDR3 covers 13 residues. Between the trimmed V and J ends, which lost 3 bases and 15 bases, there was a span of 18 bases. Germline-derived CDR1 and CDR2 are LNHNV and YYDKDF (reference sequence). The CDR3 nucleotides are TGTGCCACCAGCAGGGCCGGCGGGGGCGCACCGTTCTTC. Translated, it gives CATSRAGGGAPFF.

This chain links TRBV28 with TRBJ1-2, with D hard to call. Germline CDR1 MDHEN, CDR2 SYDVKM. The CDR3 consists of 19 residues. V was pared by 5 bases and J by 1 base, with 26 bases between. The CDR3 loop reads CASSEFMYRDHKVNYGYTF. In DNA, the CDR3 is TGTGCCAGCAGTGAATTTATGTACCGAGACCACAAAGTTAACTATGGCTACACCTTC.

The chain joins TRBV2 to TRBJ1-6; no reliable D call. This CDR3 is built from 16 residues. V was shortened by 2 bases and J by 6 bases, with 14 bases between the two germline ends. From germline, CDR1 is SNHLY and CDR2 FYNNEI. CDR3 region: CASSERKGWGNSPLHF. DNA for the CDR3: TGTGCCAGCAGTGAAAGGAAGGGTTGGGGTAATTCACCCCTCCACTTT.

This chain connects TRBV13 to TRBJ2-1; D remains unclear. Germline lookup yields CDR1 PRHDT and CDR2 FYEKMQ (reference sequence). Deletions cut 3 bases from V and 1 base from J, with 4 bases between. The CDR3 has 13 amino acids. The CDR3: CASSLTSYNEQFF. In DNA, the CDR3 is TGTGCCAGCAGCTTGACTTCCTACAATGAGCAGTTCTTC.

This clone was detected only once. J is TRBJ1-4 and V is TRBV2; D may be TRBD1 (5 bases). In germline, CDR1 is SNHLY, CDR2 FYNNEI. V was pared by 6 bases and J by 3 bases, with 11 bases between. This CDR3 spans 14 amino acids. Here the CDR3 DNA reads TGTGCCAGCAGCCTGGGGACCTCTAATGAAAAACTGTTTTTT. Its translation is CASSLGTSNEKLFF. The variable domain in full, with the rest retrieved from reference TRBV2 and TRBJ1-4, is EPEVTQTPSHQVTQMGQEVILRCVPISNHLYFYWYRQILGQKVEFLVSFYNNEISEKSEIFDDQFSVERPDGSNFTLKIRSTKLEDSAMYFCASSLGTSNEKLFFGSGTQLSVL.

The chain combines TRBV27 with TRBJ2-7; 7 bases are a match to TRBD2. Germline values: CDR1 MNHEY, CDR2 SMNVEV (reference sequence). CDR3 length: 16 amino acids. V shed 5 bases and J 1 base; nucleotides not matched to a gene: 11. The CDR3 bases are TGTGCCAGCAGTCCAAGTCGGGGGGAGTCATCCTACGAGCAGTACTTC. Its translation is CASSPSRGESSYEQYF.

The V call is TRBV28, the J call TRBJ1-3, with D uncertain. V gave up 2 bases and J gave up 4 bases, with 12 bases separating them. This CDR3 region has 15 residues. Germline CDR1 reads MDHEN; CDR2 reads SYDVKM. Here the CDR3 DNA reads TGTGCCAGCAGTTTAGTCAAACCAGGAGGAAACACCATATATTTT. Protein: CASSLVKPGGNTIYF.

This clone has only one observation. In DNA form, the CDR3 reads TGCGCCAGCAGCCATCCCACCGGACAGGGTATCTACGAGCAGTACTTC. The encoded protein is CASSHPTGQGIYEQYF. V gene TRBV4-1 combines with J gene TRBJ2-7, with TRBD1 matching 8 bases. From germline, CDR1 is MGHRA and CDR2 YSYEKL. The length of the CDR3 is 16 residues. V lost 3 bases to trimming and J lost 3 bases; unmatched junction nucleotides: 10.

V usage is TRBV7-2 and J usage is TRBJ2-7, with TRBD1 identical over 7 bases. Germline V gene sequence: CDR1 SGHTA, CDR2 FQGNSA. CDR3 size: 12 residues. V shed 4 bases, J shed 5 bases, and the junction held 2 bases outside the gene matches. The chain's CDR3 is CASSWDSHEQYF. The CDR3 DNA reads as TGTGCCAGCAGCTGGGACAGTCACGAGCAGTACTTC.

About this clone: This sample also contains other DNA sequences that code for the same CDR3. The CDR3 region has the DNA TGTGCCAGCAGTTACGCGGACAGGGGGAATCAGCCCCAGCATTTT. Its protein product is CASSYADRGNQPQHF. The V gene is TRBV6-6, the J gene TRBJ1-5, with 10 positions matching TRBD1. Germline CDR1 is MNHNY and CDR2 is SVGAGI (reference sequence). The CDR3 loop spans 15 amino acids. The ends lost 2 bases at V and 4 bases at J; junction bases unmatched: 2.

This chain joins TRBV28 and TRBJ2-5, with a weak D call TRBD2 (6 bases). The germline V and J ends were trimmed by 5 bases and 3 bases, with 13 bases remaining between them. The CDR3 has 14 residues. Germline CDR1 and CDR2: MDHEN and SYDVKM. In DNA form, the CDR3 reads TGTGCCAGCAGTGTCCGGGACTTGGAAGAGACCCAGTACTTC. Encoded protein: CASSVRDLEETQYF.

This clone turned up a few times. This chain connects TRBV6-4 to TRBJ2-3, with D perhaps TRBD2 (6 bases). V was trimmed by 5 bases and J by 0 bases, leaving 12 bases between them. This CDR3 is 15 amino acids long. The germline CDR1 and CDR2 sequences are MRHNA and SNTAGT. This chain's CDR3 is CASSHSSGSTDTQYF. The CDR3 region has the DNA TGTGCCAGCAGTCATTCGAGCGGGAGCACAGATACGCAGTATTTT.

The genes are TRBV4-3 and TRBJ1-2; D gene uncertain. V shed 1 base and J shed 3 bases, with 3 bases lying between them. CDR3 length equals 12 residues. Germline CDR1 is LGHNA and CDR2 is YSLEER. The CDR3 DNA follows: TGCGCCAGCAGCCAAGGACACTATGGCTACACCTTC. Translation gives CASSQGHYGYTF.

The chain carries TRBV2 and TRBJ2-7, with D unresolved. The V gene lost 4 bases and the J gene lost 3 bases, with 16 bases spanning the gap. Germline lookup yields CDR1 SNHLY and CDR2 FYNNEI. CDR3 length: 15 residues. The CDR3 protein is CASSATVATIYEQYF. The CDR3 coding sequence is TGTGCCAGCAGTGCTACGGTGGCCACGATCTACGAGCAGTACTTC.

The chain uses TRBV30 and TRBJ1-2; D unresolved. Germline V CDR1 and CDR2: GTSNPN, SVGIG (reference sequence). CDR3 size: 12 residues. V lost 2 bases, J lost 8 bases, and 12 bases lay in between. This chain's CDR3 is CAWSWVLEGYTF. DNA of the CDR3: TGTGCCTGGAGTTGGGTCCTTGAGGGCTACACCTTC.

CDR3 residues: CAISARVSSYNEQFF. CDR3 bases: TGTGCCATCAGTGCGAGGGTGAGCTCCTACAATGAGCAGTTCTTC. The chain uses TRBV10-3 and TRBJ2-1, with a possible D match to TRBD2 (5 bases). Trimming shortened V by 4 bases and J by 0 bases, and 10 bases separated the two germline ends. Germline loops: CDR1 ENHRY, CDR2 SYGVKD. The length of the CDR3 is 15 residues.

This rearrangement joins TRBV28 to TRBJ2-3; 9 bases are shared with TRBD2. J gave up 2 bases and V 6 bases, and 9 bases lay outside the gene matches. Germline assignment: CDR1 MDHEN and CDR2 SYDVKM. The CDR3 runs to 16 residues. The CDR3 is CASSPHLAGHTDTQYF. CDR3 nucleotides: TGTGCCAGCAGCCCTCACCTAGCGGGGCACACAGATACGCAGTATTTT.

The chain recombines TRBV4-2 with TRBJ2-1, with D perhaps being TRBD1 or TRBD2 (7 bases each). The CDR3 extends over 18 amino acids. Germline CDR1 and CDR2: LGHNA and YNFKEQ. V lost 4 bases, J lost 0 bases, and 19 bases lay in between. The CDR3 coding sequence is TGTGCCAGCAGCCGTCCAGGGGGAGGGACGAGCTCCTACAATGAGCAGTTCTTC. It is translated as CASSRPGGGTSSYNEQFF.

This sequence joins TRBV5-4 and TRBJ2-7, with D perhaps TRBD1 or TRBD2 (5 bases each). Trimming shortened V by 0 bases and J by 2 bases, and 9 bases separated the two germline ends. CDR1 SGHNT and CDR2 YYREEE come from the germline V gene (reference sequence). CDR3 length: 14 amino acids. The CDR3 loop reads CASSLGVGAYEQYF. Written as DNA, the CDR3 is TGTGCCAGCAGCTTGGGGGTGGGGGCCTACGAGCAGTACTTC.

V gene TRBV7-9 combines with J gene TRBJ2-5; 9 bases fit TRBD2. Germline trimming cut 5 bases from V and 1 base from J; bases unmatched to any gene: 11. Germline lookup yields CDR1 SEHNR and CDR2 FQNEAQ (reference sequence). This CDR3 region has 17 residues. CDR3 DNA sequence: TGTGCCAGCAGCCCCGGGCCGCGCGGGAGGGCCCAAGAGACCCAGTACTTC. It specifies CASSPGPRGRAQETQYF.

The chain employs TRBV6-5 and TRBJ2-7; 9 bases are a match to TRBD1. The CDR3 loop spans 15 amino acids. With 6 bases clipped from V and 3 bases from J, the junction kept 9 bases outside the gene matches. CDR1 and CDR2 (germline): MNHEY, SVGAGI. The CDR3 loop is CASSPSQGAVYEQYF. The CDR3 nucleotides read TGTGCCAGCAGCCCCTCACAGGGGGCCGTCTACGAGCAGTACTTC.

The J gene is TRBJ2-1, the V gene TRBV9; 13 nucleotides agree with TRBD2. Trimming took 5 bases from V and 8 from J; bases not matched to a gene: 7. The CDR3 is 15 residues long. CDR1 is SGDLS, CDR2 YYNGEE, per germline. The CDR3, as DNA: TGTGCCAGCAGTGACGGACTAGCGGGAGTCGATGAGCAGTTCTTC. Translation: CASSDGLAGVDEQFF.

This chain joins TRBV9 and TRBJ1-2; D is uncertain. The CDR3 extends over 12 amino acids. The germline CDR1 and CDR2 sequences are SGDLS and YYNGEE. Trimming removed 3 bases at V and 7 bases at J, with 10 bases between. CDR3 in amino acids: CASSGSEVGYTF. CDR3 DNA: TGTGCCAGCAGCGGGTCAGAGGTTGGCTACACCTTC.

V and J are TRBV2 and TRBJ2-3, with 8 bases aligning to TRBD1. CDR3 length equals 14 residues. Germline CDR1 and CDR2: SNHLY and FYNNEI. Trimming cost V 6 bases and J 3 bases; bases outside gene matches: 5. The CDR3 nucleotides are TGTGCCAGCAGCACAGGGGGTCCAACAGATACGCAGTATTTT. It specifies CASSTGGPTDTQYF. Together with reference TRBV2 and TRBJ2-3, the CDR3 gives the full variable domain: EPEVTQTPSHQVTQMGQEVILRCVPISNHLYFYWYRQILGQKVEFLVSFYNNEISEKSEIFDDQFSVERPDGSNFTLKIRSTKLEDSAMYFCASSTGGPTDTQYFGPGTRLTVL.

The chain couples TRBV7-8 to TRBJ2-1; D might be TRBD2 (5 bases). The CDR3 extends over 13 amino acids. Germline loops: CDR1 SGHVS, CDR2 FQNEAQ. Trimming pared 6 bases from V and 8 bases from J, leaving 14 bases between. The CDR3 DNA follows: TGTGCCAGCAGTTCCCTAGTGGGAGATGAGCAGTTCTTC. This gives the protein CASSSLVGDEQFF.

J is TRBJ1-4 and V is TRBV7-9; D possibly corresponds to TRBD1 (6 bases). Trimming shortened V by 8 bases and J by 3 bases, and 10 bases separated the two germline ends. This CDR3 contains 13 residues. Germline V CDR1 and CDR2: SEHNR, FQNEAQ (reference sequence). The CDR3 DNA follows: TGTGCCAGCGCCACAGGGTCTAATGAAAAACTGTTTTTT. Translation: CASATGSNEKLFF.

This chain links TRBV27 with TRBJ2-7; D is possibly TRBD1 (5 bases). Germline CDR1 reads MNHEY; CDR2 reads SMNVEV (reference sequence). The CDR3 totals 15 residues. The germline V and J ends were trimmed by 3 bases and 6 bases, with 18 bases remaining between them. The CDR3 protein is CASSLVFQGSGEQYF. As DNA, the CDR3 is TGTGCCAGCAGTTTGGTATTTCAGGGATCAGGCGAGCAGTACTTC.